These T cell receptor beta chains were read from a single sample in a study of cytomegalovirus exposure and HLA in healthy donors. Profiled with immunoSEQ multiplex PCR; TCRdb holds only in-frame clones, not every one. The table lists 60,000 to 75,000 clones, 65% to 80% of them singletons. The sequencing sample was made of PBMCs. Receptors were obtained from a woman in her 30s in good health and CMV-seronegative. The CDR3 runs from the conserved cysteine through the conserved F or W. D genes are given only for firm matches. The size entry is marked missing in some rows and otherwise reads once, few, many or a size class.

j_gene: TRBJ2-1; d_gene: TRBD1; abundance: -; v_gene: TRBV4-3; CDR3nt: TGCGCCAGCAGCCACGATTTACAGGGGGGCTCCTACAATGAGCAGTTCTTC; CDR3aa: CASSHDLQGGSYNEQFF
j_gene: TRBJ1-2; d_gene: -; abundance: -; v_gene: TRBV6-6; CDR3nt: TGTGCCAGCAGAGACTCGCAGGGAAACTATGGCTACACCTTC; CDR3aa: CASRDSQGNYGYTF
j_gene: TRBJ1-5; d_gene: -; abundance: -; v_gene: TRBV18; CDR3nt: TGTGCCAGCTCACCAGGCCAGCCCCAGCATTTT; CDR3aa: CASSPGQPQHF
j_gene: TRBJ1-4; d_gene: -; abundance: -; v_gene: TRBV6-6; CDR3nt: TGTGCCAGCAGTTCGCCGGGACTCGTTAATGAAAAACTGTTTTTT; CDR3aa: CASSSPGLVNEKLFF
j_gene: TRBJ1-1; d_gene: -; abundance: -; v_gene: TRBV6-4; CDR3nt: TGTGCCAGCAAGGAGACGTTTCGGAACACTGAAGCTTTCTTT; CDR3aa: CASKETFRNTEAFF
j_gene: TRBJ2-1; d_gene: TRBD2; abundance: -; v_gene: TRBV19; CDR3nt: TGTGCCAGTAGTACTAGCGGGGGGTCCGCCTACAATGAGCAGTTCTTC; CDR3aa: CASSTSGGSAYNEQFF
j_gene: TRBJ1-6; d_gene: TRBD1; abundance: -; v_gene: TRBV7-6; CDR3nt: TGTGCCAGCAGCTTAAGGACAGGCGGCAATTCACCCCTCCACTTT; CDR3aa: CASSLRTGGNSPLHF
j_gene: TRBJ1-1; d_gene: -; abundance: -; v_gene: TRBV6-5; CDR3nt: TGTGCCAGCAGTTACCAGGGCGCTGAAGCTTTCTTT; CDR3aa: CASSYQGAEAFF
j_gene: TRBJ2-2; d_gene: -; abundance: -; v_gene: TRBV11-3; CDR3nt: TGTGCCAGCAGCCCTCGGACACTCACCGGGGAGCTGTTTTTT; CDR3aa: CASSPRTLTGELFF
j_gene: TRBJ2-5; d_gene: -; abundance: -; v_gene: TRBV7-2; CDR3nt: TGTGCCAGCAGCTTAGCCCGTCAAGAGACCCAGTACTTC; CDR3aa: CASSLARQETQYF
j_gene: TRBJ1-2; d_gene: -; abundance: -; v_gene: TRBV27; CDR3nt: TGTGCCAGCAGTTCAGGGGCACTAGGCTACACCTTC; CDR3aa: CASSSGALGYTF
j_gene: TRBJ1-1; d_gene: -; abundance: -; v_gene: TRBV7-2; CDR3nt: TGTGCCAGCAGTTCACAGCGGGCAACCTACACTGAAGCTTTCTTT; CDR3aa: CASSSQRATYTEAFF
j_gene: TRBJ1-1; d_gene: TRBD1; abundance: -; v_gene: TRBV7-9; CDR3nt: TGTTCCAGCAGAAGCCGACAGGGTGGGGACACTGAAGCTTTCTTT; CDR3aa: CSSRSRQGGDTEAFF
j_gene: TRBJ1-5; d_gene: -; abundance: -; v_gene: TRBV6-5; CDR3nt: TGTGCCAGCAGCCCGGGGGGGGACCAGCCCCAGCATTTT; CDR3aa: CASSPGGDQPQHF
j_gene: TRBJ1-1; d_gene: -; abundance: -; v_gene: TRBV5-8; CDR3nt: TGTGCCAGCAGCTTGGGAAGCATGAACACTGAAGCTTTCTTT; CDR3aa: CASSLGSMNTEAFF
j_gene: TRBJ1-2; d_gene: -; abundance: -; v_gene: TRBV9; CDR3nt: TGTGCCAGCAGCATCGAACAGGTGCCCTATGGCTACACCTTC; CDR3aa: CASSIEQVPYGYTF
j_gene: TRBJ2-1; d_gene: -; abundance: -; v_gene: TRBV7-2; CDR3nt: TGTGCCAGCAGTCCCTCCCGGGACAATGAGCAGTTCTTC; CDR3aa: CASSPSRDNEQFF
j_gene: TRBJ2-3; d_gene: TRBD1; abundance: -; v_gene: TRBV5-8; CDR3nt: TGTGCCAGCAGCCCATTGGGGACAGACACAGATACGCAGTATTTT; CDR3aa: CASSPLGTDTDTQYF
j_gene: TRBJ2-3; d_gene: TRBD2; abundance: -; v_gene: TRBV19; CDR3nt: TGTGCCAGTAGTATAAGCTCAGCGGGGTCAGCGGCAGATACGCAGTATTTT; CDR3aa: CASSISSAGSAADTQYF
j_gene: TRBJ1-5; d_gene: -; abundance: -; v_gene: TRBV27; CDR3nt: TGTGCCAGCAGTCCCAGAGTCGGGGATCAGCCCCAGCATTTT; CDR3aa: CASSPRVGDQPQHF
j_gene: TRBJ2-1; d_gene: -; abundance: -; v_gene: TRBV7-9; CDR3nt: TGTGCCAGCAGCTTAGGGGCTGAGCAGTTCTTC; CDR3aa: CASSLGAEQFF
j_gene: TRBJ1-4; d_gene: -; abundance: -; v_gene: TRBV5-8; CDR3nt: TGTGCCAGCAGCTTAGCGGGGGGAACTAATGAAAAACTGTTTTTT; CDR3aa: CASSLAGGTNEKLFF
j_gene: TRBJ1-1; d_gene: TRBD1; abundance: -; v_gene: TRBV6-5; CDR3nt: TGTGTCAGCAGTTCCCAGGGGGGACGCACTGAAGCTTTCTTT; CDR3aa: CVSSSQGGRTEAFF
j_gene: TRBJ1-2; d_gene: TRBD1; abundance: few; v_gene: TRBV5-1; CDR3nt: TGCGCCAGCAGCTCCACCGGGACAGGGGGCGGTGGCTACACCTTC; CDR3aa: CASSSTGTGGGGYTF
j_gene: TRBJ2-1; d_gene: TRBD1; abundance: -; v_gene: TRBV15; CDR3nt: TGTGCCACCAGCAGAGATATTACAGGGGTCAATGAGCAGTTCTTC; CDR3aa: CATSRDITGVNEQFF
j_gene: TRBJ2-1; d_gene: TRBD1; abundance: -; v_gene: TRBV10-3; CDR3nt: TGTGCCATCAGTGAGCAACGTATCAATTACGGGACAGGGGGTAACAATGAGCAGTTCTTC; CDR3aa: CAISEQRINYGTGGNNEQFF
j_gene: TRBJ1-4; d_gene: TRBD1; abundance: -; v_gene: TRBV6-1; CDR3nt: TGTGCCAGCAGTGACGACAGGGGAAACGAAAAACTGTTTTTT; CDR3aa: CASSDDRGNEKLFF
j_gene: TRBJ1-4; d_gene: TRBD1; abundance: -; v_gene: TRBV19; CDR3nt: TGTGCCAGTAGTCTCGGACAGGGGGCAACTAATGAAAAACTGTTTTTT; CDR3aa: CASSLGQGATNEKLFF
j_gene: TRBJ1-1; d_gene: -; abundance: -; v_gene: TRBV6-1; CDR3nt: TGTGCCAGCAGTCCCAGGGAGGGGAAGGAGGCTTTCTTT; CDR3aa: CASSPREGKEAFF
j_gene: TRBJ1-3; d_gene: -; abundance: -; v_gene: TRBV15; CDR3nt: TGTGCCACCAGCAGAGACAAGAGCTCTGGAAACACCATATATTTT; CDR3aa: CATSRDKSSGNTIYF